Included here is one T cell receptor beta chain sequence, with context. Other DNA sequences in the same sample also yield this CDR3. The quantity of DNA used in unsorted PBMC replicate PCRs was roughly 300 ng, corresponding to 30,000 or so T cell genomes. Clones were read by immunoSEQ multiplex PCR, and TCRdb kept only the in-frame ones, dropping some. Seen here are about half a million clones, 70% to 80% observed once, and the top ten hold around 13%. This sample is drawn from a study of shared clonotypes between healthy human individuals. Deletions cut 5 bases from V and 3 bases from J, with 13 bases between. This CDR3 has 15 amino acids. Germline V CDR1 and CDR2: MNHNS, SASEGT.

The TCR comes from a woman aged 40-49 years in good health. Some clones in this sample may be carry-over from other donors' samples. This chain connects TRBV6-1 to TRBJ2-2; perhaps TRBD1 as D (5 bases). The sequenced sample consisted of PBMCs. CDR3 coding DNA: TGTGCCAGCAGTCCTCTACAAGGGGACACCGGGGAGCTGTTTTTT. It codes for CASSPLQGDTGELFF.